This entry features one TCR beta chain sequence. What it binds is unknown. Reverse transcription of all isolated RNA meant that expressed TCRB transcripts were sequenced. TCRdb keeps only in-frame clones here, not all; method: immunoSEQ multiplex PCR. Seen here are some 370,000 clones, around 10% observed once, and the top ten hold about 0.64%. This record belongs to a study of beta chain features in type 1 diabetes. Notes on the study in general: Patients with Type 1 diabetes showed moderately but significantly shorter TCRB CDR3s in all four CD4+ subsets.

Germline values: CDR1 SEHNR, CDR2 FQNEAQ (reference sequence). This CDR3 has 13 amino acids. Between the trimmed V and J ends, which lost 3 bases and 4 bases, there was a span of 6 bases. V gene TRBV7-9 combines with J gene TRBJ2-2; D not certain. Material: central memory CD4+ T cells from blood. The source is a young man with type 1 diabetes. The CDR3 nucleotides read TGTGCCAGCAGCTTTCTGTTCACCGGGGAGCTGTTTTTT. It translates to CASSFLFTGELFF. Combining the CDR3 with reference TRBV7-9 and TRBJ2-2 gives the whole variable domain DTGVSQNPRHKITKRGQNVTFRCDPISEHNRLYWYRQTLGQGPEFLTYFQNEAQLEKSRLLSDRFSAERPKGSFSTLEIQRTEQGDSAMYLCASSFLFTGELFFGEGSRLTVL.